The rows below give T cell receptor beta chains drawn from one sample of a study of cytomegalovirus exposure and HLA in healthy donors. Here immunoSEQ multiplex PCR was the method, and the copy in TCRdb shows in-frame clones only, minus some. The profile shows 150,000 to 200,000 clones, approximately 80% of them singletons. Specimen: PBMCs. All receptors come from a woman in her twenties or thirties in good health and CMV-seronegative. Each CDR3 is given with its conserved first and last residue. Fields, in order: clone size, V gene, D gene, J gene, CDR3 DNA, CDR3 protein. D genes are given only for firm matches. A row's size may be missing; if present it is once, few, many or a size class.

size: NA; V: TRBV6-5; D: NA; J: TRBJ2-5; DNA: TGTGCCAGCAGTTACTCGGGACACCCGATTCAAGAGACCCAGTACTTC; CDR3: CASSYSGHPIQETQYF
size: once; V: TRBV9; D: TRBD2; J: TRBJ2-1; DNA: TGTGCCAGCAGCGTAGGGGGGACTAGTCTCAATGAGCAGTTCTTC; CDR3: CASSVGGTSLNEQFF
size: NA; V: TRBV4-3; D: NA; J: TRBJ2-2; DNA: TGCGCCAGCAGCCAGCAAGGGGCCGGGGAGCTGTTTTTT; CDR3: CASSQQGAGELFF
size: NA; V: TRBV19; D: TRBD1; J: TRBJ2-5; DNA: TGTGCCAGTAGTAGCTACCTCACAGGGGCTTTCCAAGAGACCCAGTACTTC; CDR3: CASSSYLTGAFQETQYF
size: NA; V: TRBV18; D: TRBD1; J: TRBJ2-7; DNA: TGTGCCAGCTCACCCAGACAGGGTTCCTACGAGCAGTACTTC; CDR3: CASSPRQGSYEQYF
size: NA; V: TRBV9; D: TRBD2; J: TRBJ2-7; DNA: TGTGCCAGCAGCCCCCGCCTAGCGGGAGGGTACGAGCAGTACTTC; CDR3: CASSPRLAGGYEQYF
size: medium-sized; V: TRBV6-5; D: TRBD1; J: TRBJ1-2; DNA: TGTGCCAGCAGCGGACAGGGGGACTATGGCTACACCTTC; CDR3: CASSGQGDYGYTF
size: NA; V: TRBV28; D: TRBD1; J: TRBJ2-5; DNA: TGTGCCAGCAGCCGACCAACAGGGGCTCGGGAGACCCAGTACTTC; CDR3: CASSRPTGARETQYF
size: NA; V: TRBV7-2; D: TRBD1; J: TRBJ2-7; DNA: TGTGCCAGCAGCTTAAGACCGGGACAGAGGGAGCAGTACTTC; CDR3: CASSLRPGQREQYF
size: NA; V: TRBV2; D: NA; J: TRBJ2-3; DNA: TGTGCCAGCAGTGGCCGTTCGGGGTCAGATACGCAGTATTTT; CDR3: CASSGRSGSDTQYF
size: NA; V: TRBV19; D: NA; J: TRBJ1-5; DNA: TGTGCCAGTAGTCCAGTGGACAGCCCGCCCCAGCATTTT; CDR3: CASSPVDSPPQHF
size: NA; V: TRBV25-1; D: NA; J: TRBJ2-3; DNA: TGTGCCAGCAGTGAATGGAAAGCGAGCACAGATACGCAGTATTTT; CDR3: CASSEWKASTDTQYF
size: NA; V: TRBV2; D: TRBD1; J: TRBJ1-6; DNA: TGTGCCAGCAGGACAGGACAGGGGAACTCACCCCTCCACTTT; CDR3: CASRTGQGNSPLHF
size: NA; V: TRBV7-9; D: TRBD2; J: TRBJ2-3; DNA: TGTGCCAAAGCGGGAGGCCCGGCAGATACGCAGTATTTT; CDR3: CAKAGGPADTQYF
size: many; V: TRBV30; D: NA; J: TRBJ2-2; DNA: TGTGCCTGGAGCTCCGGGGATTTCACCGGGGAGCTGTTTTTT; CDR3: CAWSSGDFTGELFF
size: NA; V: TRBV5-1; D: TRBD2; J: TRBJ2-1; DNA: TGCGCCAGCAGCTTGGGCAGCGGGGCGTACAATGAGCAGTTCTTC; CDR3: CASSLGSGAYNEQFF
size: once; V: TRBV27; D: NA; J: TRBJ2-3; DNA: TGTGCCAGCAGTTCCGGGGCCACAGGGTTCCCCCCAGATACGCAGTATTTT; CDR3: CASSSGATGFPPDTQYF
size: NA; V: TRBV7-9; D: NA; J: TRBJ2-1; DNA: TGTGCCAGCAGCTTAACCGGGGGAGCCGTCAATGAGCAGTTCTTC; CDR3: CASSLTGGAVNEQFF
size: NA; V: TRBV5-4; D: TRBD1; J: TRBJ2-7; DNA: TGTGCCAGCAGCTTGGCCGGGACAGGAGAAGCCTACGAGCAGTACTTC; CDR3: CASSLAGTGEAYEQYF
size: NA; V: TRBV5-4; D: NA; J: TRBJ2-5; DNA: TGTGCCAGCAGCTTCGGGGGGCGGGGAGAGACCCAGTACTTC; CDR3: CASSFGGRGETQYF
size: NA; V: TRBV7-8; D: TRBD2; J: TRBJ2-2; DNA: TGTGCCAGCAGCTTAGGCCGGGCGGCGGGAGATCGCACCGGGGAGCTGTTTTTT; CDR3: CASSLGRAAGDRTGELFF
size: NA; V: TRBV11-3; D: TRBD2; J: TRBJ2-2; DNA: TGTGCCAGCAGCCCCGCTAGCGGGATTCGTGCGGGGGAGCTGTTTTTT; CDR3: CASSPASGIRAGELFF
size: NA; V: TRBV5-1; D: NA; J: TRBJ2-3; DNA: TGCGCCAGCAGCTTGCTTTTCCTGACTAGCACAGATACGCAGTATTTT; CDR3: CASSLLFLTSTDTQYF
size: few; V: TRBV4-3; D: TRBD1; J: TRBJ1-4; DNA: TGCGCCAGCAGCCAAGACCGGACAGGGGGCTGGGAAAAACTGTTTTTT; CDR3: CASSQDRTGGWEKLFF
size: NA; V: TRBV5-6; D: NA; J: TRBJ2-6; DNA: TGTGCCAGCAGCTTGAGTGCTGGGGCCAACGGCCTGACTTTC; CDR3: CASSLSAGANGLTF
size: NA; V: TRBV5-1; D: NA; J: TRBJ1-4; DNA: TGCGCCAGCAGCTTAAACAGGGTATGGAATGAAAAACTGTTTTTT; CDR3: CASSLNRVWNEKLFF
size: once; V: TRBV19; D: TRBD1; J: TRBJ1-3; DNA: TGTGCCAGTAGTTCACAGGGGGCGTTCGGAAACACCATATATTTT; CDR3: CASSSQGAFGNTIYF
size: once; V: TRBV29-1; D: NA; J: TRBJ2-4; DNA: TGCAGCGTTGTGGGTGGTGCGGGGGCCAAAAACAGTCAGTACTTC; CDR3: CSVVGGAGAKNSQYF
size: few; V: TRBV21-1; D: NA; J: TRBJ2-7; DNA: TGTGCCAGCAGCAATTACACAGGGTACGAGCAGTACTTC; CDR3: CASSNYTGYEQYF
size: NA; V: TRBV27; D: TRBD2; J: TRBJ2-5; DNA: TGTGCCAGCAGTGTGCGGGGGAATAGCGGGGGGGTCGAGACCCAGTACTTC; CDR3: CASSVRGNSGGVETQYF
size: NA; V: TRBV7-2; D: TRBD2; J: TRBJ2-3; DNA: TGTGCCAGCAGCTTAACAGCGGGGTTCAGCGGAGATACGCAGTATTTT; CDR3: CASSLTAGFSGDTQYF
size: NA; V: TRBV5-4; D: NA; J: TRBJ2-1; DNA: TGTGCCAGCAGCCCCCTAGCCCCTCCGCGGAATGAGCAGTTCTTC; CDR3: CASSPLAPPRNEQFF
size: NA; V: TRBV7-9; D: NA; J: TRBJ2-5; DNA: TGTGCCAGCAGCCTCAATGGGGGGGGCTTGGAAGAGACCCAGTACTTC; CDR3: CASSLNGGGLEETQYF
size: NA; V: TRBV4-3; D: TRBD1; J: TRBJ2-3; DNA: TGCGCCAGCAGCCAGACTTTCAGGGGGCCCACAGATACGCAGTATTTT; CDR3: CASSQTFRGPTDTQYF
size: few; V: TRBV28; D: TRBD1; J: TRBJ1-2; DNA: TGTGCCAGCAGACCCGGGACAGACTTATATGGCTACACCTTC; CDR3: CASRPGTDLYGYTF
size: once; V: TRBV4-2; D: TRBD1; J: TRBJ1-4; DNA: TGTGCCAGCAGCCGAGACGGGACAGGCCTAAATGAAAAACTGTTTTTT; CDR3: CASSRDGTGLNEKLFF
size: NA; V: TRBV7-3; D: TRBD2; J: TRBJ2-3; DNA: TGTGCCAGCAGCTTCCAAGGACTAGCGGGAGCGAGCACAGATACGCAGTATTTT; CDR3: CASSFQGLAGASTDTQYF
size: NA; V: TRBV9; D: TRBD2; J: TRBJ2-5; DNA: TGTGCCAGCAGCGTAGTCGGGGGGGGAGGGATGGGACTAGAAGAGACCCAGTACTTC; CDR3: CASSVVGGGGMGLEETQYF
size: NA; V: TRBV6-5; D: TRBD2; J: TRBJ2-7; DNA: TGTGCCAGCAGTTACTCGAGCGGGATCAGCTACGAGCAGTACTTC; CDR3: CASSYSSGISYEQYF
size: NA; V: TRBV19; D: NA; J: TRBJ1-1; DNA: TGTGCCAGTAGACCAGGGAACACTGAAGCTTTCTTT; CDR3: CASRPGNTEAFF
size: NA; V: TRBV2; D: TRBD1; J: TRBJ1-5; DNA: TGTGCCAGCAGTGATCCGGGACAGAGCTTTTATAGCAATCAGCCCCAGCATTTT; CDR3: CASSDPGQSFYSNQPQHF
size: few; V: TRBV4-1; D: TRBD1; J: TRBJ2-1; DNA: TGCGCCAGCAGCCAAGGGGCCTTCCGGGACAGGTACAATGAGCAGTTCTTC; CDR3: CASSQGAFRDRYNEQFF
size: NA; V: TRBV6-5; D: NA; J: TRBJ1-3; DNA: TGTGCCAGCAGATTCCAAGGGGTTGGTGGAAACACCATATATTTT; CDR3: CASRFQGVGGNTIYF
size: NA; V: TRBV7-9; D: TRBD1; J: TRBJ2-1; DNA: TGTTCCAGCAGCTTTACAGGGGATGAGCAGTTCTTC; CDR3: CSSSFTGDEQFF
size: NA; V: TRBV2; D: TRBD1; J: TRBJ2-5; DNA: TGTGCCAGCAGTGCCTTGACAGGGGCGCAAGAGACCCAGTACTTC; CDR3: CASSALTGAQETQYF
size: NA; V: TRBV28; D: TRBD1; J: TRBJ1-5; DNA: TGTGCCAGCAGTGCCCTGGGACAGGGGCGAAGCAATCAGCCCCAGCATTTT; CDR3: CASSALGQGRSNQPQHF
size: NA; V: TRBV2; D: NA; J: TRBJ2-1; DNA: TGTGCCAGCAGTGGGACTTCCTACAATGAGCAGTTCTTC; CDR3: CASSGTSYNEQFF
size: NA; V: TRBV27; D: NA; J: TRBJ1-5; DNA: TGTGCCAGCAGCCCCTTAGGGGGTCTCGGAATCCTTAGCAATCAGCCCCAGCATTTT; CDR3: CASSPLGGLGILSNQPQHF
size: NA; V: TRBV28; D: NA; J: TRBJ1-4; DNA: TGTGCCAGCAGTTTAGGCACAAATGAAAAACTGTTTTTT; CDR3: CASSLGTNEKLFF
size: NA; V: TRBV28; D: NA; J: TRBJ1-1; DNA: TGTGCCAGCAGTTCTCCCGCGGAGAGGAGGAACACTGAAGCTTTCTTT; CDR3: CASSSPAERRNTEAFF
size: NA; V: TRBV25-1; D: NA; J: TRBJ2-2; DNA: TGTGCCAGCAGTGCTATTGGGGGCGATGACGGGGAGCTGTTTTTT; CDR3: CASSAIGGDDGELFF
size: few; V: TRBV21-1; D: NA; J: TRBJ2-7; DNA: TGTGCCAGCAGCAAGCGGCAGGACATCTCCTACGAGCAGTACTTC; CDR3: CASSKRQDISYEQYF
size: once; V: TRBV7-3; D: NA; J: TRBJ2-1; DNA: TGTGCCAGCAGCTTACGACTGGACAATGAGCAGTTCTTC; CDR3: CASSLRLDNEQFF
size: NA; V: TRBV6-6; D: NA; J: TRBJ1-1; DNA: TGTGCCAGCAGCCCCCCCGAGGGGGAGTCGAACACTGAAGCTTTCTTT; CDR3: CASSPPEGESNTEAFF
size: NA; V: TRBV7-9; D: TRBD1; J: TRBJ2-7; DNA: TGTGCCAGCAGCTTAGCCGGGACAGAGTCTTACGAGCAGTACTTC; CDR3: CASSLAGTESYEQYF